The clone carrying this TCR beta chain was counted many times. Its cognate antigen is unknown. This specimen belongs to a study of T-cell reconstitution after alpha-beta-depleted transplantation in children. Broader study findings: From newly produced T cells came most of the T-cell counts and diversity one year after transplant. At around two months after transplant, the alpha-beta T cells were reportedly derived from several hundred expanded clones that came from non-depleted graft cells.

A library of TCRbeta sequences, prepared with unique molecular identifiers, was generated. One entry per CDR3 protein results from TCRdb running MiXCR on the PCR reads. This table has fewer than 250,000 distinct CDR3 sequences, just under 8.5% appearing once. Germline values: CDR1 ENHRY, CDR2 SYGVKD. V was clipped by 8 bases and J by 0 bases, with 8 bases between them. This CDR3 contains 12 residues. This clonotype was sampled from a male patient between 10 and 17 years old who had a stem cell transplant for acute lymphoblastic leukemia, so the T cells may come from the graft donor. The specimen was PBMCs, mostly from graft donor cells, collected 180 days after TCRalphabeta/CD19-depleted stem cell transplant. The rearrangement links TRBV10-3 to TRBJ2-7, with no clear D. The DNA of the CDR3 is TGTGCCATCTCCCTTAACTCCTACGAGCAGTACTTC. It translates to CAISLNSYEQYF.